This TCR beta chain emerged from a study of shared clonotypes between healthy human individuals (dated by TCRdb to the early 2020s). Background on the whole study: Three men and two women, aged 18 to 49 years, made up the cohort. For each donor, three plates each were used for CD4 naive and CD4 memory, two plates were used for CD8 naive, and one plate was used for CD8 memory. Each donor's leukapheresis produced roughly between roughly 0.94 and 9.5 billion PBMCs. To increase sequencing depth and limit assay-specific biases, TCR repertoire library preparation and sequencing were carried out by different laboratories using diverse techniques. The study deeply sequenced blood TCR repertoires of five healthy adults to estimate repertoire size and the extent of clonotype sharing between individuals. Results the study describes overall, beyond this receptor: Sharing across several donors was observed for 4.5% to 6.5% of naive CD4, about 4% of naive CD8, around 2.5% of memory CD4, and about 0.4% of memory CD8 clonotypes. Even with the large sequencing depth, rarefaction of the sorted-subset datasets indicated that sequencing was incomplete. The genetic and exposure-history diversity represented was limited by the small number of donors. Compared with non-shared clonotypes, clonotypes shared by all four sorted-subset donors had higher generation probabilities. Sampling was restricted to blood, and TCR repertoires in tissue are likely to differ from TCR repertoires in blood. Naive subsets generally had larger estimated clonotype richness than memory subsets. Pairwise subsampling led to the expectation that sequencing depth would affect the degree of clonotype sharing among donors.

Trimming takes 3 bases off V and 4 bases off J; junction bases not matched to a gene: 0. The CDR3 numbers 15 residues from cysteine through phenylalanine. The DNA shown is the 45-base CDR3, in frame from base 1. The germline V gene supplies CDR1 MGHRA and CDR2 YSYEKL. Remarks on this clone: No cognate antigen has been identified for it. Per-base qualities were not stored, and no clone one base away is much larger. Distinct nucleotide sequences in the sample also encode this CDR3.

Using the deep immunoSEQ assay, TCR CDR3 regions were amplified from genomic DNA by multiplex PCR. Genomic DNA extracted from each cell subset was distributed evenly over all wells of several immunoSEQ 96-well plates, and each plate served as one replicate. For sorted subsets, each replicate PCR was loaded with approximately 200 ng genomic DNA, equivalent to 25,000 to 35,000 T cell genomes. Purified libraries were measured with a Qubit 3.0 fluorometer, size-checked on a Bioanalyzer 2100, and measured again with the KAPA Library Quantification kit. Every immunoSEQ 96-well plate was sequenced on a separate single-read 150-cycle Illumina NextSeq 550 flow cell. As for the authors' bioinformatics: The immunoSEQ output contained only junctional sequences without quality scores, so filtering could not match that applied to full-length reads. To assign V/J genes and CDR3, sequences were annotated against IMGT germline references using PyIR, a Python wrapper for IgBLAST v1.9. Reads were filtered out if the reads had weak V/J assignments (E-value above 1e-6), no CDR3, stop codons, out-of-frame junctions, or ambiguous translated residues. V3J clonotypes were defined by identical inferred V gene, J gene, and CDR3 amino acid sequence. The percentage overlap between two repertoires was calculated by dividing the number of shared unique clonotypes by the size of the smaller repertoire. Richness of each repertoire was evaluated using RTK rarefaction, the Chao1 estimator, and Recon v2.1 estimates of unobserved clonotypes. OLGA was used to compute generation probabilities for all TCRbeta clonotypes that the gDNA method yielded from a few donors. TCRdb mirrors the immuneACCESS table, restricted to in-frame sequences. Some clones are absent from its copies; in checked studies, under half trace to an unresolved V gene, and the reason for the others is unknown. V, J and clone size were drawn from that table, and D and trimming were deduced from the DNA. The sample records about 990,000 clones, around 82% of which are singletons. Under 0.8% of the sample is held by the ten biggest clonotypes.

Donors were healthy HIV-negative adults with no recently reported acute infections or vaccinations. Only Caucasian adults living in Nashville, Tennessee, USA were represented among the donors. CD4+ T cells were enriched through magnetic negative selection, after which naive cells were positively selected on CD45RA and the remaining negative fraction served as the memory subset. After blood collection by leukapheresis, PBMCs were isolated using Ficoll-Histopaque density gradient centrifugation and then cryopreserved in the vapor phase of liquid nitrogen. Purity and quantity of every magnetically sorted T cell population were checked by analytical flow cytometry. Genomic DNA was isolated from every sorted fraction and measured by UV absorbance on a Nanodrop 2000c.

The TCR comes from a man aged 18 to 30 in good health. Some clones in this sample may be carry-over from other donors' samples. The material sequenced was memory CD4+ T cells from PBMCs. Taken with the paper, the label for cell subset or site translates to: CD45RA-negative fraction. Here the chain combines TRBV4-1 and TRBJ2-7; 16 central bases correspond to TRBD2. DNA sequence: TGCGCCAGCAGCCAGGGACTAGCGGGAGGGTACGAGCAGTACTTC. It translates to CASSQGLAGGYEQYF.